A selection of T cell receptor beta chains follows, all from one sample in a study of blood T cell repertoires in COVID-19. The table came from immunoSEQ multiplex PCR; TCRdb's copy has only in-frame clones and leaves some out. Seen here are about 190,000 clones, approximately 80% observed once, and the top ten hold approximately 15%. The material sequenced was peripheral blood. The receptors stem from a man aged 50-59 years who had recovered from COVID-19. The CDR3 runs from the conserved cysteine through the conserved F or W. A D gene is named only where the DNA matches it firmly. Size tells how often a clone was seen (once, few, many) or the class of an expanded clone, and some rows leave it out.

D	size	V	J	CDR3	DNA
TRBD1	.	TRBV7-2	TRBJ1-6	CASTNAGGYNSPLHF	TGTGCCAGCACCAACGCAGGGGGCTATAATTCACCCCTCCACTTT
TRBD2	.	TRBV5-6	TRBJ2-5	CASRPMTSEPQETQYF	TGTGCCAGCAGACCCATGACTAGCGAACCTCAAGAGACCCAGTACTTC
.	.	TRBV28	TRBJ1-1	CASKTFMNTEAFF	TGTGCCAGCAAAACATTTATGAACACTGAAGCTTTCTTT
TRBD2	.	TRBV9	TRBJ2-5	CASSATSGKGETQYF	TGTGCCAGCAGCGCCACTAGCGGGAAGGGAGAGACCCAGTACTTC
TRBD1	.	TRBV13	TRBJ1-2	CASSSWTGGHGYTF	TGTGCCAGCAGCAGCTGGACAGGGGGGCATGGCTACACCTTC
TRBD2	.	TRBV9	TRBJ2-1	CASSVVTGGGNEQFF	TGTGCCAGCAGCGTAGTAACGGGAGGGGGGAATGAGCAGTTCTTC
TRBD1	.	TRBV24-1	TRBJ2-5	CATRRTGGETQYF	TGTGCCACCAGAAGGACAGGCGGGGAGACCCAGTACTTC
TRBD2	once	TRBV5-1	TRBJ2-1	CASSLGLAGGLYNEQFF	TGCGCCAGCAGCTTGGGACTAGCGGGAGGACTTTACAATGAGCAGTTCTTC
.	.	TRBV5-5	TRBJ2-3	CASSLGGTASTDTQYF	TGTGCCAGCAGCTTGGGTGGAACAGCCAGCACAGATACGCAGTATTTT
.	.	TRBV18	TRBJ2-7	CASSSTTGAYEQYF	TGTGCCAGCTCATCCACGACGGGAGCCTACGAGCAGTACTTC
TRBD2	.	TRBV19	TRBJ2-6	CASKVSGRDSGANVLTF	TGTGCCAGTAAAGTTTCAGGGAGGGACTCTGGGGCCAACGTCCTGACTTTC
.	.	TRBV18	TRBJ1-1	CASSPARANTEAFF	TGTGCCAGCTCACCTGCTCGAGCGAACACTGAAGCTTTCTTT
TRBD1	.	TRBV7-9	TRBJ2-7	CASSLGGTGGYEQYF	TGTGCCAGCAGCTTAGGCGGGACAGGGGGCTACGAGCAGTACTTC
TRBD2	.	TRBV28	TRBJ2-3	CASSSSGTISDTQYF	TGTGCCAGCAGTTCCTCCGGGACTATTTCAGATACGCAGTATTTT
TRBD1	.	TRBV18	TRBJ2-7	CASSPGQDSRIYEQYF	TGTGCCAGCTCACCGGGACAGGACAGTCGGATATACGAGCAGTACTTC
.	.	TRBV6-6	TRBJ1-1	CASRRELNTEAFF	TGTGCCAGCAGAAGGGAGTTGAACACTGAAGCTTTCTTT